This T cell receptor (beta chain) was captured by sequencing in a study of T cells in Graves' hyperthyroidism and ophthalmopathy. There are 14 residues in the CDR3. The ends were cut back, 0 bases at V and 6 bases at J, with 9 bases in the middle. Germline V gene sequence: CDR1 ENHRY, CDR2 SYGVKD. This clonotype was observed many times. From RNA transcripts, TCR beta CDR3 regions were amplified. HTBI primers were used for first-round RT-PCR of the TCR CDR3. One entry per CDR3 protein results from TCRdb running MiXCR on the multiplex PCR reads. The sample contains about 210,000 distinct CDR3 sequences, around 17% of which appear only once.

Material: blood. The TCR originated in a man aged 35-49 years with Graves' hyperthyroidism. V gene TRBV10-3 combines with J gene TRBJ1-5, with no clear D. CDR3 protein: CAISESIGSQPQHF. Here the CDR3 DNA reads TGTGCCATCAGTGAGTCCATAGGGAGTCAGCCCCAGCATTTT.